This T cell receptor beta chain was found in a study of sequential checkpoint blockade in melanoma. For the study at large: Patients were randomized 1:1 to nivolumab-then-ipilimumab or ipilimumab-then-nivolumab first-line. Each arm's sequence ended with maintenance nivolumab.

The assay was immunoSEQ multiplex PCR, and TCRdb's table has in-frame clones only and misses some. The table has 25,000 to 35,000 clones, approximately 86% seen once. Germline loops: CDR1 GTSNPN, CDR2 SVGIG (reference sequence). Trimming shortened V by 1 base and J by 1 base, and 4 bases separated the two germline ends. This CDR3 is built from 13 residues. Sample treatment: randomized to nivolumab then ipilimumab (arm A) or the reverse (arm B). DNA-damaging chemotherapy had not been given to any patient beforehand. PBMC sorting kept live CD3+CD8+ cells without CD19 or CD56. This receptor was obtained from a human donor with melanoma. The sample consisted of CD8+ T cells sorted from blood (inferred from file names), taken from a patient given nivolumab and ipilimumab in sequence. The chain has TRBV30 and TRBJ2-2; D unresolved. The DNA for the CDR3 is TGTGCCTGGAGTGGCAGGAACACCGGGGAGCTGTTTTTT. It translates to CAWSGRNTGELFF.